In this sample, the clone carrying this T cell receptor beta chain turned up many times. The sample is drawn from a study of CD8+CD57+ T cells in acquired aplastic anemia. Profiling that covered TCR beta VDJ and CDR3 relied on genomic DNA as its template. TCRdb analysed the reads with MiXCR anew, one entry per CDR3 protein. The sample lists 86,000 or so distinct CDR3 sequences, about 45% occurring once. Trimming pared 2 bases from V and 6 bases from J, leaving 11 bases between. The germline CDR1 and CDR2 sequences are MNHEY and SVGAGI. CDR3 length: 14 amino acids. The source of this sequence is a human donor in good health, serving as a control. Sequenced input: sorted CD4+, CD8+, or CD8+CD57+ T cells (not recorded which) from PBMCs. The chain combines TRBV6-5 with TRBJ1-5, with D unresolved. CDR3 region: CASSYGHEVQPQHF. For the CDR3, the DNA is TGTGCCAGCAGTTACGGTCACGAAGTTCAGCCCCAGCATTTT.